This T cell receptor (beta chain) was identified in a study of shared clonotypes between healthy human individuals. Study results and caveats: In this cohort, only blood was sampled, and tissue repertoires likely differ.

The CDR3 has 15 amino acids. The V segment lost 6 bases and the J segment 7 bases; nucleotides outside the gene matches: 14. Germline loops: CDR1 SGHDT, CDR2 YYEEEE. CD45RO-negative, CCR7-selected cells formed the naive CD8 fraction, which excluded terminally differentiated effector memory CD45RA+ cells. On this clone itself: The target antigen is unknown.

The assay used deep level. Assay: immunoSEQ multiplex PCR; the TCRdb copy retains only in-frame clones and omits some. The sample records millions of clones, about 93% being singletons. The genes are TRBV5-6 and TRBJ2-5, with 8 bases identical to TRBD2. Sequenced: naive CD8+ T cells from PBMCs. This clonotype was obtained from a man younger than 35 in good health. Some clones in this sample may be carry-over from other donors' samples. The CDR3 region is CASTTTPRAGGTQYF. The DNA for the CDR3 is TGTGCCAGCACCACCACTCCCAGGGCGGGGGGGACCCAGTACTTC.